This T cell receptor beta chain was observed in a study of OX40 agonist ivuxolimab in advanced cancers. About the study: Subjects had a mean age of around 60 years, with a range of roughly 23 to 80; around 80% were male. Two cutaneous melanoma patients and one hepatocellular carcinoma patient, three in all, had partial responses.

Findings of the study overall: Partial responders receiving 0.1-3.0 mg/kg showed among the lowest clonal expansion.

Remarks on this clone: As yet, its antigen is unknown.

Patients who had autoimmune disease history or got systemic immunosuppression were left out. CDR3 length: 15 residues. Germline loops: CDR1 MRHNA, CDR2 SNTAGT. Germline trimming cut 4 bases from V and 5 bases from J; bases unmatched to any gene: 8. Profiling relied on immunoSEQ multiplex PCR, and the TCRdb table lists in-frame clones only, not all of them. The sample includes fewer than 20,000 clones, about 81% of them seen just once. The TCR was taken from an adult with an advanced solid tumor such as melanoma, head and neck, liver or kidney cancer. This material consisted of CD4+ or CD8+ T cells sorted from blood, taken in a trial of the OX40 agonist ivuxolimab. The genes are TRBV6-4 and TRBJ2-1, with TRBD2 matching over 7 bases. CDR3 nucleotide sequence: TGTGCCAGCAGTGTAGCGGCGGGAGCTAACAATGAGCAGTTCTTC. Its translation is CASSVAAGANNEQFF.